The entry below gives a single T cell receptor (beta chain) sequence along with its context. Its antigen target is currently unknown. No much larger clone is present one base from it, and per-base qualities are unavailable. TCRbeta CDR3 regions were amplified from genomic DNA using the immunoSEQ Assay, a bias-controlled multiplex PCR. On the study's bioinformatics: Within the assay, amplification of reference gene primers was used to estimate how many nucleated cells each sample contained. To quantify the absolute abundance of each unique TCRbeta CDR3 rearrangement, sequence reads were collapsed and filtered. Productive Simpson clonality was computed per sample as the square root of Simpson's diversity index over productive rearrangements. TCRdb holds this immuneACCESS table with in-frame rearrangements only. Some clones are missing; in checked studies, unresolved V genes explain under half, and the rest has no known cause. The D gene and trimming were derived from the DNA, and the V and J assignments and clone size from that table. The sample data list about 190,000 clones, and approximately 90% of these were observed just once. About 1% of the sample rests with the top ten.

This entry comes from a study of blood T cell repertoires in COVID-19 (dated by TCRdb to about 2020). For the wider study: Samples from collaborators originated in the United States, Italy and Spain and spanned both the acute and convalescent phases of COVID-19. Where available, HLA class I and class II types were taken from metadata supplied by the sample provider and were not determined by assay-based typing. The material from the prospective study consisted of cDNA or gDNA derived from T cells, B-cell-depleted T cells, or PBMCs. The samples were drawn from two sources: the first 160 participants of the ongoing ImmuneRACE study, and 950 to 1,500 subjects contributed by 6 global collaborators. The repertoires were released in a freely available public database meant as a resource for research on the immune response to SARS-CoV-2. Deeply sampled blood TCRbeta repertoires from subjects exposed to, actively infected with, or recovered from COVID-19 were included in the dataset. The sample metadata nearly always contained a de-identified subject ID, COVID-19 status, age in years and sex.

Based on the germline V gene, the CDR1 and CDR2 sequences are SGHAT and FQNNGV. V is pared back by 2 bases and J by 11 bases, with 17 bases lying between the germline termini. CDR3 length: 14 amino acids, cysteine to phenylalanine. The retained sequence is limited to the CDR3, 42 bases, with the frame set at the first base. General findings and caveats noted by the study authors: The amount of clinical and demographic metadata varied by source and participant and was provided uncurated.

The collaborating institutions used their own protocols to collect whole blood in K2EDTA tubes. For TCRbeta analysis, collaborators shipped samples as frozen whole blood, isolated PBMCs, or DNA extracted from either of those sample types. The specimen was peripheral blood. This sequence originates from a man aged 25 to 40 with acute or convalescent COVID-19. The rearrangement combines TRBV11-2 with TRBJ2-3, with the D gene not confidently named. The CDR3 is CASSLKVDWVKQYF. The sequenced DNA: TGTGCCAGCAGCTTAAAAGTCGACTGGGTCAAGCAGTATTTT. The reference TRBV11-2 and TRBJ2-3 proteins fill in what lies around the CDR3, so the full variable domain reads EAGVAQSPRYKIIEKRQSVAFWCNPISGHATLYWYQQILGQGPKLLIQFQNNGVVDDSQLPKDRFSAERLKGVDSTLKIQPAKLEDSAVYLCASSLKVDWVKQYFGPGTRLTVL.